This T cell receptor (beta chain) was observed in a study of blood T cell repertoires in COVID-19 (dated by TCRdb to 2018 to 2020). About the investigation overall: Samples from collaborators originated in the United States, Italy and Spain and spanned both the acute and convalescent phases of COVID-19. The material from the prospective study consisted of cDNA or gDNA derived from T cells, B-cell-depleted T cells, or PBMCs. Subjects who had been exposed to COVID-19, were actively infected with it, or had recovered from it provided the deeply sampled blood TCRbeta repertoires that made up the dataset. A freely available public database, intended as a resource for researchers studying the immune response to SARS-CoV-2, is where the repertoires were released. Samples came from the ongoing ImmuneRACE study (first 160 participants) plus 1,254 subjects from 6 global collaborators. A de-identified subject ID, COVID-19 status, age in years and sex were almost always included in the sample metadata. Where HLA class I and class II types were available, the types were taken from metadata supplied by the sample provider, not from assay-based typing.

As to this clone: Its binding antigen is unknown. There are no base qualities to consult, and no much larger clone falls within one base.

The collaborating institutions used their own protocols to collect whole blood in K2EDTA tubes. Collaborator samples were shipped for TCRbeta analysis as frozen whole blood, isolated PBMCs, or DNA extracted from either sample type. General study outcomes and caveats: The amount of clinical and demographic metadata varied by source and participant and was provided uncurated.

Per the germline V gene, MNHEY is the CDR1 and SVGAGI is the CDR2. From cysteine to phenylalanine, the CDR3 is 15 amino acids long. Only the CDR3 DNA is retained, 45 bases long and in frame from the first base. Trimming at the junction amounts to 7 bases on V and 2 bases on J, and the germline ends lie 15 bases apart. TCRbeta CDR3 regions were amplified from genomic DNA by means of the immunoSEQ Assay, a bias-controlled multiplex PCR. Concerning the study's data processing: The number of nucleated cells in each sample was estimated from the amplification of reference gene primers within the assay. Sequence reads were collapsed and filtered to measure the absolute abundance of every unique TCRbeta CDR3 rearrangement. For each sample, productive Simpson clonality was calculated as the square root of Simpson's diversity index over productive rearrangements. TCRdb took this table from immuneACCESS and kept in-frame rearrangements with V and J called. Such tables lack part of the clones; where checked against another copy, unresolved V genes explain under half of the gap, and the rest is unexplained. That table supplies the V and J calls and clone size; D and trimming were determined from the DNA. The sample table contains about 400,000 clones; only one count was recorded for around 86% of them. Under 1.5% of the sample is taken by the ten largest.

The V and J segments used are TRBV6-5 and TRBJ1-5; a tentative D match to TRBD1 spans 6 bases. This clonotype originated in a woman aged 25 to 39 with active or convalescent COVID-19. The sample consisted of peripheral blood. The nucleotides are TGTGCCAGCATGATATCAGGGGCGGGCAATCAGCCCCAGCATTTT. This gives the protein CASMISGAGNQPQHF.